The T cell receptor (beta chain) under discussion was sequenced for a study of blood T cells in healthy people across ages. The study's findings and limits: No one knew whether donors had CMV, which possibly confounded expanded clonotype changes. Per million T cells, TCR beta diversity dropped about linearly as age rose.

This clonotype has just a few counts. Its antigen is undetermined. The germline V gene has CDR1 MNHNS and CDR2 SASEGT. Trimming took 3 bases from V and 4 from J, leaving 10 bases between them. The CDR3 runs 13 residues. Approximately 9.7 milliliters was the volume of peripheral blood drawn from each donor. For the second PCR, which ran for 7 to 11 cycles, a sample-barcoded 5' primer and a J-beta primer mix were used. In TCRdb, the 5' RACE reads were re-called with MiXCR into one record per CDR3 protein. The sample lists approximately 780,000 distinct CDR3 sequences, roughly 26% occurring once. This sample also belongs to another study, concerning T cells of mothers and their children.

The clonotype comes from a boy aged 10-17 years in good health. The rearrangement uses TRBV6-1 and TRBJ2-7; D tentatively fits TRBD1 or TRBD2 (6 bases each). What was sequenced was blood. The CDR3 loop is CASSEWGAYEQYF. The CDR3, as DNA: TGTGCCAGCAGTGAGTGGGGGGCGTACGAGCAGTACTTC.